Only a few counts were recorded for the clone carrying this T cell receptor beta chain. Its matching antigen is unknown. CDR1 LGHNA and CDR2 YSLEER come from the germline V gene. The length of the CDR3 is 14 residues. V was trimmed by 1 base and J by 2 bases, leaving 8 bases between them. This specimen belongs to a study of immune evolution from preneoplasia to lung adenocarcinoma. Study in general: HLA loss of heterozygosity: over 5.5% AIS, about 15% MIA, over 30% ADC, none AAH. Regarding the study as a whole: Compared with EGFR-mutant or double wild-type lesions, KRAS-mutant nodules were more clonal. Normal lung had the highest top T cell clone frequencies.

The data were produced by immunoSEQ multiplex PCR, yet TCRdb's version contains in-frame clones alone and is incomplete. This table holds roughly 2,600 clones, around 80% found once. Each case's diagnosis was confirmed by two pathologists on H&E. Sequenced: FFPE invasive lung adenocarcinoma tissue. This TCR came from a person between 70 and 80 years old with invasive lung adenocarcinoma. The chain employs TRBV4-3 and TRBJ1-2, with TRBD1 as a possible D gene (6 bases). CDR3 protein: CASSQGTGNYGYTF. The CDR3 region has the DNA TGCGCCAGCAGCCAAGGTACAGGGAACTATGGCTACACCTTC.